This T cell receptor (beta chain) came from a study of Graves' ophthalmopathy and Graves' hyperthyroidism. Investigators amplified TCR beta CDR3 regions from RNA transcripts. Amplification began with first-round RT-PCR using HTBI primers, then second-round multiplex PCR was performed. TCRdb reprocessed the multiplex PCR reads with MiXCR, giving one entry per CDR3 protein. The repertoire holds some 390,000 distinct CDR3 sequences, with around 17% as singletons. This clonotype came up many times. The TCR comes from a woman aged 18-29 years with Graves' ophthalmopathy. The source material was peripheral blood.

CDR3 sequence (DNA): TGTGCCAGCAGGCATTGGATGACTGAAGCTTTCTTT. It specifies CASRHWMTEAFF. The chain has TRBV12-3 or TRBV12-4 and TRBJ1-1; D is undetermined. The V end lost 6 bases, the J end lost 5 bases, and 10 bases lay between the germline ends. There are 12 residues in the CDR3.